Following are 19 T cell receptor beta chains from one sample sequenced in a study of cytomegalovirus exposure and HLA in healthy donors. The PCR made use of 60 Vbeta and 13 Jbeta primers. Profiling relied on immunoSEQ multiplex PCR, and the TCRdb table lists in-frame clones only, not all of them. The sample carries about 120,000 clones, approximately 80% recorded once. Sequencing used PBMCs. The receptors come from a young woman in good health and CMV-seronegative.

The chain has TRBV10-3 and TRBJ2-3, with D tentatively TRBD2 (7 bases). This CDR3 spans 13 amino acids. Germline values: CDR1 ENHRY, CDR2 SYGVKD. V was trimmed by 10 bases and J by 1 base, leaving 12 bases between them. The chain's CDR3 is CATEGGRTDTQYF. The CDR3 bases are TGTGCCACGGAGGGGGGGCGCACAGATACGCAGTATTTT.

This chain joins TRBV7-2 and TRBJ1-1, with 8 bases lining up with TRBD1. The CDR3 spans 17 residues. CDR1 SGHTA and CDR2 FQGNSA come from the germline V gene. V dropped 1 base and J dropped 8; count of bases not matched to a gene: 15. The CDR3 region has the DNA TGTGCCAGCAGCTTAGTGCCTCCGGGACAGGTTCAGTTGGAAGCTTTCTTT. Translating gives CASSLVPPGQVQLEAFF.

The chain joins TRBV27 to TRBJ1-2; D not certain. Trimming shortened V by 7 bases and J by 8 bases, and 23 bases separated the two germline ends. Germline assignment: CDR1 MNHEY and CDR2 SMNVEV (reference sequence). The CDR3 has 15 residues. The CDR3 DNA sequence: TGTGCCAGCACCGGAGGCCTTGGCCCCTGGAAAGGCTACACCTTC. Its protein is CASTGGLGPWKGYTF.

This clone appeared once. This chain connects TRBV6-1 to TRBJ2-7; TRBD1 matches at 10 bases. Trimming took 6 bases from V and 5 from J; bases not matched to a gene: 10. The CDR3 has 15 residues. Per germline, CDR1 MNHNS and CDR2 SASEGT. The CDR3: CASRPRTGGRDEQYF. CDR3 nucleotide sequence: TGTGCCAGCAGGCCTCGGACAGGGGGACGAGACGAGCAGTACTTC.

This rearrangement joins TRBV18 to TRBJ2-2; 8 nucleotides line up with TRBD1. The CDR3 consists of 16 residues. The V segment lost 6 bases and the J segment 3 bases; nucleotides outside the gene matches: 9. The germline CDR1 and CDR2 sequences are KGHSH and LQKENI. CDR3 DNA sequence: TGTGCCAGCTCGCAACTCGGACAGGGCTACACCGGGGAGCTGTTTTTT. Its translation: CASSQLGQGYTGELFF.

This clone was observed a few times. This sequence joins TRBV7-9 and TRBJ1-4; D is ambiguous. Trimming shortened V by 3 bases and J by 10 bases, and 9 bases separated the two germline ends. The CDR3 totals 12 residues. Per the germline V gene, CDR1 is SEHNR and CDR2 is FQNEAQ (reference sequence). CDR3 sequence: CASSFGLGKLFF. The CDR3 DNA reads TGTGCCAGCAGCTTTGGACTAGGAAAACTGTTTTTT.

The chain employs TRBV5-4 and TRBJ1-1; D might be TRBD1 (6 bases). Trimming stripped 4 bases from V and 4 bases from J, with 17 bases between. Germline CDR1 reads SGHNT; CDR2 reads YYREEE (reference sequence). The CDR3 loop spans 15 amino acids. Here the CDR3 reads CASSPRQDPSTEAFF. As DNA, the CDR3 is TGTGCCAGCAGCCCTCGACAGGATCCGAGCACTGAAGCTTTCTTT.

This sequence joins TRBV5-4 and TRBJ2-5; TRBD1 aligns across 8 bases. This CDR3 is 15 amino acids long. The germline CDR1 and CDR2 sequences are SGHNT and YYREEE (reference sequence). V shed 1 base, J shed 5 bases, and the junction held 7 bases outside the gene matches. In nucleotides, the CDR3 is TGTGCCAGCAGCTTGTCAGGGGGCGGCTCGGAGACCCAGTACTTC. It specifies CASSLSGGGSETQYF. Based on the CDR3 plus reference TRBV5-4 and TRBJ2-5, the full variable domain is ETGVTQSPTHLIKTRGQQVTLRCSSQSGHNTVSWYQQALGQGPQFIFQYYREEENGRGNFPPRFSGLQFPNYSSELNVNALELDDSALYLCASSLSGGGSETQYFGPGTRLLVL.

This chain connects TRBV7-3 to TRBJ2-3; D is unclear. The V gene lost 3 bases and the J gene lost 5 bases, with 9 bases spanning the gap. The CDR3 length is 13 residues. CDR1 is SGHTA, CDR2 FQGTGA, per germline. The DNA of the CDR3 is TGTGCCAGCAGCTTCGATCCGGGAGATACGCAGTATTTT. Translated: CASSFDPGDTQYF.

The chain couples TRBV7-9 to TRBJ1-1; the match to TRBD1 covers 7 bases. The CDR3 has 15 amino acids. After removal of 5 bases from V and 1 base from J, the junction contained 7 bases not matched to a gene. The germline V gene has CDR1 SEHNR and CDR2 FQNEAQ (reference sequence). CDR3 region: CASSTLTGANTEAFF. Written as DNA, the CDR3 is TGTGCCAGCAGCACACTTACAGGGGCGAACACTGAAGCTTTCTTT.

The chain uses TRBV18 and TRBJ1-2; D uncertain. The CDR3 is 13 amino acids. V was pared by 3 bases and J by 4 bases, with 9 bases between. Germline values: CDR1 KGHSH, CDR2 LQKENI. Here the CDR3 DNA reads TGTGCCAGCTCACCGGGCAGATCCTATGGCTACACCTTC. Encoded protein: CASSPGRSYGYTF.

The chain is built from TRBV5-6 and TRBJ2-1; D gene unclear. The CDR3 loop spans 16 amino acids. Germline CDR1 and CDR2: SGHDT and YYEEEE. Between the trimmed V and J ends, which lost 3 bases and 5 bases, there was a span of 18 bases. CDR3 protein: CASSSVELTLHNEQFF. DNA for the CDR3: TGTGCCAGCAGCTCCGTCGAGCTCACTCTTCACAATGAGCAGTTCTTC. Using reference TRBV5-6 and TRBJ2-1 for the parts outside the CDR3, the full variable domain is DAGVTQSPTHLIKTRGQQVTLRCSPKSGHDTVSWYQQALGQGPQFIFQYYEEEERQRGNFPDRFSGHQFPNYSSELNVNALLLGDSALYLCASSSVELTLHNEQFFGPGTRLTVL.

This clone came up once. At one boundary the junction diverges from the germline segment, which might be a read error. This chain joins TRBV5-6 and TRBJ2-6, with D maybe TRBD2 (7 bases). In germline, CDR1 is SGHDT, CDR2 YYEEEE. The CDR3 extends over 15 amino acids. The CDR3 loop reads CASSWGGSGANGLTF. The CDR3 coding sequence is TGTGCCAGCAGCTGGGGGGGCTCTGGGGCCAACGGCCTGACTTTC. The variable domain in full, completed from reference TRBV5-6 and TRBJ2-6, reads DAGVTQSPTHLIKTRGQQVTLRCSPKSGHDTVSWYQQALGQGPQFIFQYYEEEERQRGNFPDRFSGHQFPNYSSELNVNALLLGDSALYLCASSWGGSGANGLTFGAGSRLTVL.

V gene TRBV6-5 combines with J gene TRBJ2-1; TRBD2 might be the D (6 bases). V lost 0 bases and J 4 bases, leaving 13 bases between the germline ends. The germline gives CDR1 MNHEY, CDR2 SVGAGI. The CDR3 consists of 16 residues. CDR3 DNA: TGTGCCAGCAGTTACTCCCCGGGGGACGCGTACAATGAGCAGTTCTTC. This gives the protein CASSYSPGDAYNEQFF.

The chain uses TRBV6-6 and TRBJ2-7; a weak D match, TRBD1 (6 bases). Trimming pared 0 bases from V and 5 bases from J, leaving 8 bases between. CDR1 is MNHNY, CDR2 SVGAGI, per germline (reference sequence). This CDR3 region has 13 residues. The chain's CDR3 is CASSYSAGDEQYF. DNA for the CDR3: TGTGCCAGCAGTTACTCGGCAGGGGACGAGCAGTACTTC.

About this clone itself: Distinct nucleotide sequences in the sample also encode this CDR3. The J gene is TRBJ2-2, the V gene TRBV9; 8 nucleotides align to TRBD2. CDR3 length equals 13 residues. After removal of 3 bases from V and 7 bases from J, the junction contained 2 bases not matched to a gene. Germline V gene sequence: CDR1 SGDLS, CDR2 YYNGEE. As DNA, the CDR3 is TGTGCCAGCAGCGCGGGAGGGGTCGGGGAGCTGTTTTTT. Protein: CASSAGGVGELFF.

A remark on this clone: Other DNA sequences in this specimen translate into the identical CDR3. The genes are TRBV15 and TRBJ2-3, with D possibly being TRBD2 (7 bases). Trimming shortened V by 3 bases and J by 2 bases, and 9 bases separated the two germline ends. The germline CDR1 and CDR2 sequences are LNHNV and YYDKDF (reference sequence). The CDR3 is made up of 14 amino acids. The CDR3 is CATSRGGATDTQYF. The CDR3 DNA reads TGTGCCACCAGCAGGGGGGGGGCCACAGATACGCAGTATTTT.

The chain combines TRBV19 with TRBJ2-7; D is ambiguous. The CDR3 is 13 amino acids. Germline CDR1 LNHDA, CDR2 SQIVND (reference sequence). V dropped 8 bases and J dropped 5 bases, with 16 bases sitting between them. CDR3 coding DNA: TGTGCCAGTGGCGTCAACAGTGGCGACGAGCAGTACTTC. Translated, it gives CASGVNSGDEQYF.

The chain carries TRBV6-1 and TRBJ1-1; TRBD1 might be the D (5 bases). The CDR3 covers 14 residues. CDR1 and CDR2 from the germline V gene are MNHNS and SASEGT. Trimming cost V 4 bases and J 1 base, with 10 bases left between them. The CDR3 reads CASSVYRRNTEAFF. CDR3 bases: TGTGCCAGCAGTGTATACAGGCGGAACACTGAAGCTTTCTTT.